This entry is about one T cell receptor (beta chain). Antigen specificity is unknown. The CDR3 spans 12 residues. Germline CDR1 reads SEHNR; CDR2 reads FQNEAQ (reference sequence). Investigators extracted total RNA from whole blood and did not sort T cells. This specimen belongs to a study of monozygotic twins with inflammatory bowel disease. Findings and limits, study-wide: Researchers report that IBD patients shared fewer clonotypes with others than healthy twins, especially amid disease activity.

For every TCR library, around 3,700 ng of total RNA was used. TCRdb derives one entry per CDR3 protein from the 5' RACE reads, leaving out DNA. The table lists a few hundred thousand distinct CDR3 sequences. The origin of this receptor is a human donor with ulcerative colitis or Crohn's disease, or a healthy co-twin of an affected twin (not recorded which). Sequencing input: blood. The V and J genes are TRBV7-9 and TRBJ1-2; TCRdb indicates TRBD1, and absent DNA this call remains unverified. Here the CDR3 reads CASRSTGYGYTF.